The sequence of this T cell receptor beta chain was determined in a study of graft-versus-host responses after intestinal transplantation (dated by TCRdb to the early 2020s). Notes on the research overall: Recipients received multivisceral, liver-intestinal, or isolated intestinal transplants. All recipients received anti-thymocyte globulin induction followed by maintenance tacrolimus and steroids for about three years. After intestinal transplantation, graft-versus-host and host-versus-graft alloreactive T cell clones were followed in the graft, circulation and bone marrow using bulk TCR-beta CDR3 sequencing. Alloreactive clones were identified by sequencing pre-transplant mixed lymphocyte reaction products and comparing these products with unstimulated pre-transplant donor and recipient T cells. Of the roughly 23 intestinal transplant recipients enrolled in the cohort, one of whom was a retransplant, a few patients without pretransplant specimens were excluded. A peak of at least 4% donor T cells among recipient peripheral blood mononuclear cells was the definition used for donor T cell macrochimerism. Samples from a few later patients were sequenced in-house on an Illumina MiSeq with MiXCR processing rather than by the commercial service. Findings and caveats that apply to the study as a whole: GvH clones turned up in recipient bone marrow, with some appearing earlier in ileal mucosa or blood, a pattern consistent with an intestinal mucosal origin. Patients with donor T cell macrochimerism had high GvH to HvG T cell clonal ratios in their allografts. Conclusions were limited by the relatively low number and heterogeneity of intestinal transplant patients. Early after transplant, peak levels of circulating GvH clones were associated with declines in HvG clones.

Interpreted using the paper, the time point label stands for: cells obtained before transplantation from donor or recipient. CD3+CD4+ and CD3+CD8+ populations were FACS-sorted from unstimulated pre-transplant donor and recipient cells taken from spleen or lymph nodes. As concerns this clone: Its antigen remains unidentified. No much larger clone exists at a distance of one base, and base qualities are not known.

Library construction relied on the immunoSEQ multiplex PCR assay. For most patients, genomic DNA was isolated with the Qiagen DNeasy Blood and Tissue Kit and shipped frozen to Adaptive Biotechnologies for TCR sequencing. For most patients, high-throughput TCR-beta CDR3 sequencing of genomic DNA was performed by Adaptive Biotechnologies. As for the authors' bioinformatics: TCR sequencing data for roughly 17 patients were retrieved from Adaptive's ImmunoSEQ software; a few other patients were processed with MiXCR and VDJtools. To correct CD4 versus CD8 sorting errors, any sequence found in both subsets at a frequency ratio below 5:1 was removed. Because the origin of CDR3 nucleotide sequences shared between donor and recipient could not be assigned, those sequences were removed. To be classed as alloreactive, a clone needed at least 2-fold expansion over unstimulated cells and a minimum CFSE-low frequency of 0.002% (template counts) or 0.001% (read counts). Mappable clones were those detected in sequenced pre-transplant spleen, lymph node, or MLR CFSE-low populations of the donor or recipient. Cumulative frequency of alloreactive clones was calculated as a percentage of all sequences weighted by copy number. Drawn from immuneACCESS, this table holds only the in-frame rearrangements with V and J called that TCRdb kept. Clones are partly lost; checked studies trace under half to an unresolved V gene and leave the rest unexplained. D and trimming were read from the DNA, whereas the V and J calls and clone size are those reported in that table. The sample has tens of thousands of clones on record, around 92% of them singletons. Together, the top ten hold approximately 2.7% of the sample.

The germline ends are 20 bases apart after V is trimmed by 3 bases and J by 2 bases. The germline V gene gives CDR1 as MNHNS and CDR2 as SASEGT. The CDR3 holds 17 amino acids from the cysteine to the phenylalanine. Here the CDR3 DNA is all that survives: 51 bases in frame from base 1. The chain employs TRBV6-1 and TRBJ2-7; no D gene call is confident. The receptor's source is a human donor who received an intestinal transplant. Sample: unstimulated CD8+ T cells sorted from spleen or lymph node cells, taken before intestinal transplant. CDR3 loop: CASSDILGQNLPYEQYF. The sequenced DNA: TGTGCCAGCAGTGATATCCTGGGCCAGAATCTTCCCTACGAGCAGTACTTC.